The 17 T cell receptor beta chains below come from one sample, sequenced in a study of vaccination and CD4 T cells after COVID-19. Researchers used the Oncomine TCR Beta short-read assay to sequence DNA from cultured CD4+ T cells. One entry per CDR3 protein results from TCRdb running MiXCR on the PCR reads. The sample comprises fewer than 20,000 distinct CDR3 sequences, approximately 50% of which are singletons, and 10% to 15% rests with the top ten. Treatment of the sample: roughly 11-day PBMC culture with coronavirus spike peptide pools or control peptides (ViraFEST assay). No antigen is known for these receptors. Sample: CD4+ T cells from blood, cultured in vitro. All receptors derive from a human donor who had recovered from COVID-19.

This rearrangement joins TRBV6-1 to TRBJ2-3, with TRBD2 matching over 7 bases. Per germline, CDR1 MNHNS and CDR2 SASEGT. The CDR3 extends over 15 amino acids. After removal of 7 bases from V and 6 bases from J, the junction contained 13 bases not matched to a gene. The CDR3 spells CASNSLATQADTQYF. CDR3 nucleotides: TGTGCCAGCAACTCACTAGCGACTCAGGCTGATACGCAGTATTTT.

The chain employs TRBV2 and TRBJ1-5, with a tentative D call TRBD1 (5 bases). Germline V lookup: CDR1 SNHLY, CDR2 FYNNEI. This CDR3 has 15 amino acids. With 4 bases removed from V and 1 base from J, the gap between germline ends came to 11 bases. CDR3 sequence (DNA): TGTGCCAGCAGTGGGGACGGAAGAAGCAATCAGCCCCAGCATTTT. It yields the protein CASSGDGRSNQPQHF.

As DNA, the CDR3 is TGTGCCAGCAGCTTGCGGGGGGGGGACTACCTCACAGATACGCAGTATTTT. Protein: CASSLRGGDYLTDTQYF. V gene TRBV5-5 combines with J gene TRBJ2-3; TRBD2 agrees at 8 bases. Germline loops: CDR1 SGHKS, CDR2 YYEKEE (reference sequence). The CDR3 sequence is 17 residues long. V lost 1 base and J lost 2; bases outside the gene matches: 9.

This chain joins TRBV7-2 and TRBJ1-2; no firm D call. V was clipped by 1 base and J by 3 bases, with 6 bases between them. Germline CDR1 and CDR2: SGHTA and FQGNSA. This CDR3 has 13 amino acids. CDR3 bases: TGTGCCAGCAGCTTAGAGACTCACTATGGCTACACCTTC. It translates to CASSLETHYGYTF.

V usage is TRBV7-2 and J usage is TRBJ2-3; 10 nucleotides agree with TRBD1. V gave up 5 bases and J gave up 4 bases; unmatched junction bases: 6. This CDR3 is 15 amino acids long. Germline values: CDR1 SGHTA, CDR2 FQGNSA. The chain's CDR3 is CASSVTGGPPDTQYF. The CDR3 region has the DNA TGTGCCAGCAGCGTGACAGGGGGCCCCCCAGATACGCAGTATTTT.

The genes are TRBV6-1 and TRBJ1-1; a weak D match, TRBD1 (5 bases). Trimming took 5 bases from V and 5 from J, leaving 24 bases between them. Looked up from germline, CDR1 is MNHNS and CDR2 is SASEGT. This CDR3 has 17 amino acids. The CDR3 sequence is CASSQDPPGVRGTEAFF. CDR3 coding DNA: TGTGCCAGCAGTCAGGACCCACCGGGGGTACGGGGGACTGAAGCTTTCTTT.

This clonotype came up a few times. This rearrangement joins TRBV20-1 to TRBJ1-2, with TRBD1 matching over 8 bases. Germline V gene lookup returns CDR1 DFQATT and CDR2 SNEGSKA (reference sequence). The CDR3 sequence is 15 residues long. Germline trimming cut 0 bases from V and 7 bases from J; bases unmatched to any gene: 10. CDR3 loop: CSARDPLGTGVGYTF. In DNA, the CDR3 is TGCAGTGCTAGAGATCCGCTCGGGACAGGCGTTGGCTACACCTTC.

This clonotype showed up just a few times. The rearrangement uses TRBV11-3 and TRBJ2-7, with TRBD1 matching over 9 bases. The J segment lost 5 bases and the V segment lost 1 base, leaving 6 bases of the junction unmatched. Germline V lookup: CDR1 SGHNT, CDR2 YENEEA. This CDR3 comprises 15 residues. The CDR3 DNA follows: TGTGCCAGCAGCTTAGTATGGACAGGGGTCAACGAGCAGTACTTC. Protein product: CASSLVWTGVNEQYF. The whole variable domain, filled in from reference TRBV11-3 and TRBJ2-7, reads EAGVVQSPRYKIIEKKQPVAFWCNPISGHNTLYWYLQNLGQGPELLIRYENEEAVDDSQLPKDRFSAERLKGVDSTLKIQPAELGDSAVYLCASSLVWTGVNEQYFGPGTRLTVT.

V is TRBV5-4 and J is TRBJ2-3; D possibly corresponds to TRBD2 (5 bases). This CDR3 comprises 13 residues. Germline values: CDR1 SGHNT, CDR2 YYREEE (reference sequence). Trimming took 2 bases from V and 5 from J, leaving 9 bases between them. This chain's CDR3 is CASSFPGKDTQYF. CDR3 in DNA: TGTGCCAGCAGCTTCCCGGGGAAAGATACGCAGTATTTT.

This chain joins TRBV6-2 or TRBV6-3 and TRBJ1-5; D possibly corresponds to TRBD1 (6 bases). Looked up from germline, CDR1 is MNHEY and CDR2 is SVGEGT. V lost 4 bases to trimming and J lost 7 bases, with 14 bases between them. The CDR3 has 14 residues. CDR3 sequence: CASSFLGAGQPQHF. Written as DNA, the CDR3 is TGTGCCAGCAGTTTTTTGGGGGCTGGACAGCCCCAGCATTTT.

The CDR3 bases are TGTGCCAGCAGCCCCAGACAGGGTAACAGCGGCTACACCTTC. Its protein is CASSPRQGNSGYTF. V gene TRBV7-2 combines with J gene TRBJ1-2, with TRBD1 identical over 7 bases. Trimming cost V 5 bases and J 8 bases; bases outside gene matches: 11. The CDR3 has 14 residues. Germline V gene data show CDR1 as SGHTA and CDR2 as FQGNSA.

The CDR3 sequence: CASRRGANTEAFF. Written as DNA, the CDR3 is TGTGCCTCAAGGCGGGGGGCGAACACTGAAGCTTTCTTT. This sequence joins TRBV30 and TRBJ1-1, with D possibly TRBD1 on 6 matching bases. Trimming pared 7 bases from V and 1 base from J, leaving 13 bases between. Germline V lookup: CDR1 GTSNPN, CDR2 SVGIG (reference sequence). There are 13 residues in the CDR3.

This clonotype has just a few counts. The chain combines TRBV2 with TRBJ1-2; D perhaps matches TRBD1 (5 bases). The CDR3 extends over 14 amino acids. V shed 4 bases and J shed 7 bases, with 16 bases lying between them. Germline-derived CDR1 and CDR2 are SNHLY and FYNNEI. The CDR3 DNA reads TGTGCCAGCAGTGGGCAGAGGAATCAGGGTGGCTACACCTTC. This translates into CASSGQRNQGGYTF.

This chain joins TRBV7-9 and TRBJ2-3; a possible D gene is TRBD2 (5 bases). With 6 bases removed from V and 5 bases from J, the gap between germline ends came to 21 bases. From germline, CDR1 is SEHNR and CDR2 FQNEAQ (reference sequence). The CDR3 totals 16 residues. This chain's CDR3 is CASRPRTPPGGDTQYF. The CDR3, as DNA: TGTGCCAGCAGACCCCGGACTCCCCCCGGTGGAGATACGCAGTATTTT.

This clonotype showed up just once. This sequence joins TRBV28 and TRBJ2-2; 7 nucleotides agree with TRBD2. The V segment lost 3 bases and the J segment 8 bases; nucleotides outside the gene matches: 9. CDR3 length: 15 amino acids. The germline CDR1 and CDR2 sequences are MDHEN and SYDVKM. CDR3 amino acids: CASSFPSGALGELFF. The CDR3 DNA is TGTGCCAGCAGTTTCCCTAGCGGAGCCCTTGGGGAGCTGTTTTTT.

This clonotype was counted once. The chain joins TRBV5-1 to TRBJ1-1; TRBD1 is a possible D gene (5 bases). Trimming left V 4 bases short and J 3 bases short, with 16 bases between. The germline CDR1 and CDR2 sequences are SGHRS and YFSETQ. The CDR3 totals 15 residues. The CDR3 loop reads CASSPAGDVDTEAFF. CDR3 DNA sequence: TGCGCCAGCAGCCCGGCCGGGGACGTGGACACTGAAGCTTTCTTT.

V and J are TRBV24-1 and TRBJ1-4; D not certain. This CDR3 has 17 residues. Germline assignment: CDR1 KGHDR and CDR2 SFDVKD. V lost 4 bases and J lost 3, with 17 bases in between. The CDR3 bases are TGTGCCACCAGTGACCGAGAACGGCCGGACTCTAATGAAAAACTGTTTTTT. It codes for CATSDRERPDSNEKLFF.